Below are 25 T cell receptor beta chains sequenced from a single sample in a study of cytomegalovirus exposure and HLA in healthy donors. Vbeta (60) and Jbeta (13) primers were used in the PCR. Sequenced by immunoSEQ multiplex PCR; TCRdb stores in-frame clones only, minus some. The table has about 150,000 clones, 80% seen once. The sample taken for sequencing was PBMCs. These receptors came from a woman in her thirties or forties in good health and CMV-seronegative.

The V gene is TRBV5-1, the J gene TRBJ2-5; 9 nucleotides agree with TRBD1. The trim removed 5 bases at V and 5 bases at J, leaving 13 bases unmatched. The CDR3 loop spans 16 amino acids. Per germline, CDR1 SGHRS and CDR2 YFSETQ. The CDR3 reads CASRETGGIRGETQYF. The CDR3 coding sequence is TGCGCCAGCAGGGAGACAGGGGGTATTCGGGGTGAGACCCAGTACTTC.

This clone was counted only a few times. The chain is built from TRBV27 and TRBJ1-2; maybe TRBD1 (6 bases). This CDR3 spans 14 amino acids. Germline V lookup: CDR1 MNHEY, CDR2 SMNVEV (reference sequence). The V end was cut by 0 bases, the J end by 8 bases, with 13 bases between. The CDR3 reads CASSLSRTVHGYTF. In DNA form, the CDR3 reads TGTGCCAGCAGTTTATCCCGGACAGTACACGGCTACACCTTC.

J is TRBJ1-2 and V is TRBV7-9; no firm D call. V was trimmed by 3 bases and J by 8 bases, leaving 7 bases between them. The V gene's germline CDR1 is SEHNR and CDR2 FQNEAQ (reference sequence). The CDR3 totals 11 residues. CDR3 in DNA: TGTGCCAGCAGCTTGGGGAGCGGCTACACCTTC. This gives the protein CASSLGSGYTF.

This chain links TRBV7-9 with TRBJ2-1, with TRBD1 matching over 8 bases. CDR1 is SEHNR, CDR2 FQNEAQ, per germline (reference sequence). The V and J ends lost 5 bases and 8 bases, in that order; junction bases with no gene match: 8. The CDR3 spans 14 residues. CDR3 in amino acids: CASSADRVHYEQFF. The CDR3 DNA follows: TGTGCCAGCAGCGCGGACAGGGTACACTATGAGCAGTTCTTC.

This chain links TRBV28 with TRBJ1-6; TRBD1 matches 7 bases. Germline V gene data show CDR1 as MDHEN and CDR2 as SYDVKM. This CDR3 is built from 16 residues. The V gene end was trimmed by 5 bases and the J gene end by 9 bases; junction bases not matched to a gene: 13. CDR3: CASSIPSGTASSPLHF. For the CDR3, the DNA is TGTGCCAGCAGTATCCCTTCCGGGACAGCGAGTTCACCCCTCCACTTT.

The V and J genes are TRBV28 and TRBJ1-5; TRBD1 matches at 7 bases. Looked up from germline, CDR1 is MDHEN and CDR2 is SYDVKM. The V segment lost 4 bases and the J segment 5 bases; nucleotides outside the gene matches: 11. CDR3 length: 16 amino acids. In DNA form, the CDR3 reads TGTGCCAGCAGTTCCGACAGGGTTGGTGGGTATCAGCCCCAGCATTTT. It codes for CASSSDRVGGYQPQHF.

V and J are TRBV2 and TRBJ2-7; D remains ambiguous. The V gene lost 4 bases and the J gene lost 12 bases, with 10 bases spanning the gap. There are 10 residues in the CDR3. Germline CDR1 and CDR2: SNHLY and FYNNEI. The CDR3: CASSVVVAYF. The CDR3 nucleotides read TGTGCCAGCAGTGTGGTTGTGGCGTACTTC.

The chain uses TRBV7-8 and TRBJ1-3; 8 bases align to TRBD1. The CDR3 extends over 15 amino acids. V lost 5 bases, J lost 4 bases, and 7 bases stayed unmatched. Germline lookup yields CDR1 SGHVS and CDR2 FQNEAQ. This chain's CDR3 is CASSPNRGYGNTIYF. CDR3 nucleotide sequence: TGTGCCAGCAGCCCGAACAGGGGGTACGGAAACACCATATATTTT.

This clone has a single count. An end of the junction does not agree with germline; a read error may underlie this. The V call is TRBV9, the J call TRBJ2-6, with 8 bases identical to TRBD1. This CDR3 contains 17 residues. Germline V gene sequence: CDR1 SGDLS, CDR2 YYNGEE. CDR3 residues: CASSETTGATGANGLTF. CDR3 nucleotides: TGTGCCAGCAGCGAAACGACAGGGGCAACGGGGGCCAACGGCCTGACTTTC.

The rearrangement joins TRBV5-1 to TRBJ2-3; TRBD1 aligns across 9 bases. Germline loops: CDR1 SGHRS, CDR2 YFSETQ. With V trimmed by 7 bases and J by 4 bases, 7 bases remained unmatched. This CDR3 spans 14 amino acids. The CDR3 sequence is CASSGQGIADTQYF. CDR3 coding DNA: TGCGCCAGCTCGGGACAGGGAATTGCAGATACGCAGTATTTT.

V and J are TRBV7-9 and TRBJ2-1; 8 nucleotides agree with TRBD2. Germline values: CDR1 SEHNR, CDR2 FQNEAQ (reference sequence). The V segment lost 4 bases and the J segment 5 bases; nucleotides outside the gene matches: 10. The CDR3 is 16 residues long. CDR3 in DNA: TGTGCCAGCAGCTCTTTGGGTAGCGGGGCCAACAATGAGCAGTTCTTC. It codes for CASSSLGSGANNEQFF.

For this clone: One end of the junction fails to match germline, which may point to a read error. The chain links TRBV7-9 to TRBJ2-3, with D possibly matching TRBD2 (5 bases). This CDR3 region has 11 residues. The germline gives CDR1 SEHNR, CDR2 FQNEAQ (reference sequence). CDR3 nucleotide sequence: TGTTCCAGCAGGAACGGAGGTACGCAGTATTTT. It yields the protein CSSRNGGTQYF. Combining the CDR3 with reference TRBV7-9 and TRBJ2-3 gives the whole variable domain DTGVSQNPRHKITKRGQNVTFRCDPISEHNRLYWYRQTLGQGPEFLTYFQNEAQLEKSRLLSDRFSAERPKGSFSTLEIQRTEQGDSAMYLCSSRNGGTQYFGPGTRLTVL.

V is TRBV6-1 and J is TRBJ1-5; TRBD1 might be the D (5 bases). With 8 bases removed from V and 5 bases from J, the gap between germline ends came to 13 bases. CDR1 is MNHNS and CDR2 is SASEGT in the germline V gene. The CDR3 is 13 residues long. In DNA form, the CDR3 reads TGTGCCAGCGTCCGGGGGGAACATCAGCCCCAGCATTTT. Protein: CASVRGEHQPQHF.

This clone was seen once. The chain couples TRBV7-9 to TRBJ1-1, with D unresolved. The CDR3 spans 14 residues. Germline CDR1 SEHNR, CDR2 FQNEAQ (reference sequence). The V gene lost 5 bases and the J gene lost 1 base, with 11 bases spanning the gap. As DNA, the CDR3 is TGTGCCAGCAGCCCCAGGCCCCAGAACACTGAAGCTTTCTTT. It codes for CASSPRPQNTEAFF.

The chain employs TRBV7-2 and TRBJ2-7; 10 nucleotides agree with TRBD1. Germline trimming cut 3 bases from V and 5 bases from J; bases unmatched to any gene: 7. Germline assignment: CDR1 SGHTA and CDR2 FQGNSA. The CDR3 loop spans 15 amino acids. For the CDR3, the DNA is TGTGCCAGCAGCTTTCAGGGGACAGGGGTTAACGAGCAGTACTTC. This gives the protein CASSFQGTGVNEQYF.

The chain employs TRBV10-3 and TRBJ2-7, with D possibly being TRBD2 (6 bases). Germline V gives CDR1 ENHRY, CDR2 SYGVKD. This CDR3 contains 12 residues. V lost 7 bases to trimming and J lost 5 bases, with 12 bases between them. CDR3 sequence: CAIMRGEDEQYF. In DNA form, the CDR3 reads TGTGCCATCATGCGGGGCGAGGACGAGCAGTACTTC.

The V call is TRBV2, the J call TRBJ1-1; a possible D gene is TRBD1 (5 bases). The CDR3 loop spans 13 amino acids. Germline V gives CDR1 SNHLY, CDR2 FYNNEI. The V end lost 9 bases, the J end lost 5 bases, and 16 bases lay between the germline ends. In nucleotides, the CDR3 is TGTGCCAGTGGGGCACAGAAAAGTACTGAAGCTTTCTTT. Amino acids: CASGAQKSTEAFF.

As to this clone: An end of the junction does not agree with germline; a read error may underlie this. The chain employs TRBV7-7 and TRBJ2-5; the match to TRBD1 covers 7 bases. The germline CDR1 and CDR2 sequences are SSHAT and FNYEAQ (reference sequence). The CDR3 has 14 amino acids. The CDR3 region has the DNA TGTGCTAGCAGACAGGACAGGTGGCAAGAGACCCAGTACTTC. Encoded protein: CASRQDRWQETQYF.

The chain has TRBV28 and TRBJ1-2, with TRBD1 matching 7 bases. The CDR3 has 15 amino acids. Germline V CDR1 and CDR2: MDHEN, SYDVKM. Trimming cost V 5 bases and J 1 base; bases outside gene matches: 7. The CDR3 spells CASSDDRENNYGYTF. The CDR3 DNA reads as TGTGCCAGCAGTGATGACAGGGAAAATAACTATGGCTACACCTTC.

This chain links TRBV4-2 with TRBJ1-5; no firm D call. Germline CDR1 LGHNA, CDR2 YNFKEQ. The CDR3 consists of 17 residues. Trimming removed 1 base at V and 0 bases at J, with 13 bases between. CDR3 loop: CASSQVRGLGSNQPQHF. The CDR3 DNA reads as TGTGCCAGCAGCCAAGTCAGAGGGCTTGGTAGCAATCAGCCCCAGCATTTT.

This clone occurred once. V usage is TRBV29-1 and J usage is TRBJ2-1, with D tentatively TRBD1 (5 bases). This CDR3 spans 16 amino acids. CDR1 and CDR2 from the germline V gene are SQVTM and ANQGSEA. The V end was cut by 4 bases, the J end by 3 bases, with 19 bases between. CDR3 in amino acids: CSVAQAAPGFYNEQFF. CDR3 DNA sequence: TGCAGCGTTGCCCAGGCGGCCCCAGGGTTCTACAATGAGCAGTTCTTC.

The V gene is TRBV18, the J gene TRBJ2-7; D is ambiguous. Germline CDR1 KGHSH, CDR2 LQKENI. This CDR3 comprises 14 residues. Trimming removed 1 base from V and 5 bases from J, with 12 bases in between. CDR3 residues: CASSPQLARDEQYF. The CDR3 DNA reads as TGTGCCAGCTCACCACAGTTAGCACGGGACGAGCAGTACTTC.

The J gene is TRBJ2-3, the V gene TRBV7-8, with 10 bases fitting TRBD2. This CDR3 is built from 18 residues. V dropped 2 bases and J dropped 1; count of bases not matched to a gene: 9. Germline V CDR1 and CDR2: SGHVS, FQNEAQ. The CDR3 nucleotides read TGTGCCAGCAGCTTATGGCTAGCGGGGGACCGCCGCACAGATACGCAGTATTTT. It encodes CASSLWLAGDRRTDTQYF.

For the CDR3, the DNA is TGTGCCTGGAGTGTACGACTACAAGAGACCCAGTACTTC. Translating gives CAWSVRLQETQYF. The chain joins TRBV30 to TRBJ2-5; D possibly corresponds to TRBD2 (5 bases). The CDR3 contains 13 residues. V lost 0 bases to trimming and J lost 2 bases, with 7 bases between them. Germline-derived CDR1 and CDR2 are GTSNPN and SVGIG (reference sequence).

This clone was found a few times. The chain combines TRBV19 with TRBJ1-5, with 9 bases identical to TRBD1. Germline V lookup: CDR1 LNHDA, CDR2 SQIVND (reference sequence). This CDR3 is built from 16 residues. The J segment lost 0 bases and the V segment lost 7 bases, leaving 7 bases of the junction unmatched. The CDR3 here is CASTWGTGSSNQPQHF. CDR3 coding DNA: TGTGCCAGTACCTGGGGGACAGGGAGTAGCAATCAGCCCCAGCATTTT.